This T cell receptor beta chain was recovered during a study of T cells in tumors after PD-1 blockade. Study-level background: No patient had prior checkpoint blockade, systemic immunosuppression, or radiotherapy within 4 weeks. On average, peripheral blood gave over 95,000 TCR templates and 33,000 or so unique clonotypes. Overall study results and limits: About 41% of tumor TCR clonotypes were also found in blood.

As concerns this clone: Its matching antigen is unknown.

CDR1 and CDR2 from the germline V gene are SGHVS and FNYEAQ. There are 15 residues in the CDR3. J lost 4 bases, V lost 5 bases, and 6 bases had no gene match. Measured with immunoSEQ multiplex PCR; TCRdb has only the in-frame clones, and not every one. The table has approximately 46,000 clones, about four fifths seen once. The sample consisted of PBMCs, taken before anti-PD-1 treatment. This TCR derives from a human donor with basal cell carcinoma. The V and J genes are TRBV7-6 and TRBJ1-5; 9 bases fit TRBD1. CDR3 residues: CASSRGQGLNQPQHF. The CDR3 DNA reads as TGTGCCAGCAGCAGAGGACAGGGGTTAAATCAGCCCCAGCATTTT.